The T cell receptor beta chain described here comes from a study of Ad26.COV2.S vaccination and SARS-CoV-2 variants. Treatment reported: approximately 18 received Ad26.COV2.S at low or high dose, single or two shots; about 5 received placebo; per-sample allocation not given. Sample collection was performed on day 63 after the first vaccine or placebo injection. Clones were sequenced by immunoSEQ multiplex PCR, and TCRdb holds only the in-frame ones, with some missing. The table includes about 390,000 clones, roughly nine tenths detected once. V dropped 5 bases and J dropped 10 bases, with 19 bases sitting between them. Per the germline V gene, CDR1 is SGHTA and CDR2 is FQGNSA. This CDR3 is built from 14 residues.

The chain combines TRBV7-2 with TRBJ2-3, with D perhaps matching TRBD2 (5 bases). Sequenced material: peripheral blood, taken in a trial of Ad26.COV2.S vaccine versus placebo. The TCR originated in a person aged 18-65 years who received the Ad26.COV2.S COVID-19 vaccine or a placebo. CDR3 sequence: CASSHGLRGEPQYF. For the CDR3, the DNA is TGTGCCAGCAGCCACGGACTTCGTGGTGAGCCGCAGTATTTT. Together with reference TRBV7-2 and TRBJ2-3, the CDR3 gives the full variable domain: GAGVSQSPSNKVTEKGKDVELRCDPISGHTALYWYRQSLGQGLEFLIYFQGNSAPDKSGLPSDRFSAERTGGSVSTLTIQRTQQEDSAVYLCASSHGLRGEPQYFGPGTRLTVL.